This is a list of T cell receptor beta chains from one sample in a study of a mutant IDH1 vaccine in newly diagnosed glioma. Using immunoSEQ multiplex PCR, the repertoire was profiled, and TCRdb retains in-frame clones only, with some absent. This repertoire shows tens of thousands of clones, 82% found once; its top ten account for less than 6.5%. This material consisted of PBMCs, taken from a glioma patient treated with radiotherapy, temozolomide or both. These receptors were collected from a man aged 40-50 years with glioma. Some clones in this sample may be carry-over from other donors' samples. CDR3s include the opening cysteine and the closing phenylalanine or tryptophan. Each record gives: clone size, J gene, D gene, V gene, CDR3 protein, CDR3 DNA. The D gene is left open where the match is weak. Size is omitted from some rows. Given values are once, few, many or a class for expanded clones.

-,TRBJ1-5,TRBD1,TRBV7-8,CASSHDRDQPQHF,TGTGCCAGCAGTCATGACAGGGATCAGCCCCAGCATTTT
few,TRBJ2-5,-,TRBV11-1,CASSLNDGRLGETQYF,TGTGCCAGCAGCCTGAATGACGGTAGACTGGGAGAGACCCAGTACTTC
-,TRBJ2-3,-,TRBV15,CATSRVRGTDTQYF,TGTGCCACCAGCAGGGTCAGGGGTACAGATACGCAGTATTTT
-,TRBJ1-2,-,TRBV20-1,CSALPADGYTF,TGCAGTGCACTCCCCGCGGATGGCTACACCTTC
-,TRBJ2-5,-,TRBV5-6,CASSLDGRQETQYF,TGTGCCAGCAGCTTGGACGGTAGACAAGAGACCCAGTACTTC
-,TRBJ1-2,TRBD1,TRBV5-1,CASIGGGTGGSNYGYTF,TGCGCCAGCATTGGCGGTGGAACAGGGGGCTCTAACTATGGCTACACCTTC
-,TRBJ2-5,TRBD2,TRBV5-1,CASSLTGGPEETQYF,TGCGCCAGCAGCTTGACGGGGGGGCCCGAAGAGACCCAGTACTTC
few,TRBJ2-7,TRBD1,TRBV19,CASARSGTGSYEQYF,TGTGCCAGTGCGAGGTCCGGGACAGGGAGCTACGAGCAGTACTTC
-,TRBJ2-6,-,TRBV28,CASRGQPGAAGPSGANVLTF,TGTGCCAGCAGGGGACAGCCTGGGGCCGCGGGACCCTCTGGGGCCAACGTCCTGACTTTC
-,TRBJ1-6,-,TRBV5-4,CASSSGVGGRLNSPLHF,TGTGCCAGCAGCTCGGGGGTGGGGGGAAGATTAAATTCACCCCTCCACTTT
-,TRBJ2-1,-,TRBV7-2,CASKGTLHYNEQFF,TGTGCCAGCAAAGGGACACTTCACTACAATGAGCAGTTCTTC
-,TRBJ2-7,-,TRBV6-1,CASSPQPGLSYEQYF,TGTGCCAGCAGTCCCCAACCCGGATTATCCTACGAGCAGTACTTC
-,TRBJ2-5,-,TRBV29-1,CSVEEGKETQYF,TGCAGCGTTGAAGAGGGAAAAGAGACCCAGTACTTC
-,TRBJ1-5,-,TRBV2,CASSATDSNQPQHF,TGTGCCAGCAGTGCGACGGATAGCAATCAGCCCCAGCATTTT
few,TRBJ2-2,-,TRBV4-2,CASREGGGELFF,TGTGCCAGCAGGGAGGGAGGCGGGGAGCTGTTTTTT
-,TRBJ2-3,-,TRBV19,CASSISGKKYTDTQYF,TGTGCCAGTAGTATCTCCGGCAAGAAGTACACAGATACGCAGTATTTT
-,TRBJ1-4,-,TRBV6-1,CAVGTAGEKLFF,TGTGCCGTTGGGACGGCCGGCGAAAAACTGTTTTTT
-,TRBJ2-3,-,TRBV11-3,CASSPGITDTQYF,TGTGCCAGCAGCCCGGGGATCACAGATACGCAGTATTTT
-,TRBJ1-3,TRBD1,TRBV5-1,CASSFTGGRGNTIYF,TGCGCCAGCAGCTTTACAGGGGGCAGGGGAAACACCATATATTTT
few,TRBJ1-5,-,TRBV19,CASSNIREGQPQHF,TGTGCCAGTAGTAATATAAGGGAAGGTCAGCCCCAGCATTTT
-,TRBJ1-1,-,TRBV6-6,CASSLSTDGTEAFF,TGTGCCAGCAGTTTATCGACAGACGGTACTGAAGCTTTCTTT
-,TRBJ1-4,-,TRBV2,CASSVQGPATNEKLFF,TGTGCCAGCAGTGTACAGGGCCCTGCAACTAATGAAAAACTGTTTTTT